This note documents a single T cell receptor (beta chain) sequence. This sample was included in a study of CD8 T cells in Susac syndrome. RNA in amounts of about 0.45 to 1 ug was reverse transcribed with random hexamers. TCRdb reprocessed the immunoSEQ multiplex PCR reads via MiXCR and lists one record per CDR3 protein. The sample consists of about 190,000 distinct CDR3 sequences, around 95% of them appearing once. V shed 0 bases and J shed 5 bases, with 14 bases lying between them. This CDR3 has 17 amino acids. The TCR sequence derives from a human donor with Susac syndrome. The chain recombines TRBV23-1 with TRBJ1-6; possibly TRBD1 for D (5 bases). TRBV23-1 is marked as an open reading frame, function uncertain. The sequenced material came from CD4+ T cells from PBMCs. The CDR3 nucleotides are TGCGCCAGCAGTCAATCGAGGGGAATCGGCAATAATTCACCCCTCCACTTT. Translation: CASSQSRGIGNNSPLHF.